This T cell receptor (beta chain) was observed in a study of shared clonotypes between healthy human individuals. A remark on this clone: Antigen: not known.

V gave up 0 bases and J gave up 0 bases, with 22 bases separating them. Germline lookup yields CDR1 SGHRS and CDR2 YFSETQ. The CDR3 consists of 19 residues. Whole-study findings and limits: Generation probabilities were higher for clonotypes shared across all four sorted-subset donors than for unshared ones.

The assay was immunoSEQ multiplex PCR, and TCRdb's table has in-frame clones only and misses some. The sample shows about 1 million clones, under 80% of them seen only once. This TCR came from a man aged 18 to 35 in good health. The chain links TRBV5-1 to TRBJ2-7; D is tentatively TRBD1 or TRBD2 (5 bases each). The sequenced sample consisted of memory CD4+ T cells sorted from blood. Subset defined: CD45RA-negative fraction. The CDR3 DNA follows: TGCGCCAGCAGCTTGGCCGGATATACCGCAGGGAGAAGCTCCTACGAGCAGTACTTC. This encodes CASSLAGYTAGRSSYEQYF.